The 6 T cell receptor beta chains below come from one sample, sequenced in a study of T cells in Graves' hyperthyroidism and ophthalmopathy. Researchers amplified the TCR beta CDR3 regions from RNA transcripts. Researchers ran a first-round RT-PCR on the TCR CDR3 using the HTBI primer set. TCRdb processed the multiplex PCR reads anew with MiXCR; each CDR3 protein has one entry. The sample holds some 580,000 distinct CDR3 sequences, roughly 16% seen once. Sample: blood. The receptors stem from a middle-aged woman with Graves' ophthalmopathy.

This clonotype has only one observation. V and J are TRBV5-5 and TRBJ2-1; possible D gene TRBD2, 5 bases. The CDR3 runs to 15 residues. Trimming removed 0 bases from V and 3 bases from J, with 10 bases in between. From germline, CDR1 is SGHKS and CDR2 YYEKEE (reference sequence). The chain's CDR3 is CASSLELGNYNEQFF. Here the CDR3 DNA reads TGTGCCAGCAGCTTGGAACTAGGCAACTACAATGAGCAGTTCTTC.

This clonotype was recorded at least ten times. CDR3 in amino acids: CASSGTGNANQPQHF. Written as DNA, the CDR3 is TGTGCCAGCAGTGGGACAGGGAATGCAAATCAGCCCCAGCATTTT. The chain links TRBV2 to TRBJ1-5, with 8 bases identical to TRBD1. The junction had 6 bases not matched to a gene; V was cut back by 4 bases and J by 4 bases. Germline CDR1 reads SNHLY; CDR2 reads FYNNEI. This CDR3 is built from 15 residues.

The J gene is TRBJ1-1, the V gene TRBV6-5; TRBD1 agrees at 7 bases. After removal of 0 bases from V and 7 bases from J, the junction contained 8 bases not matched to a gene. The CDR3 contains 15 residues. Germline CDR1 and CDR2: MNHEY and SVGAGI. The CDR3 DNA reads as TGTGCCAGCAGTTACTCGCCGGGACAGAACCATGAAGCTTTCTTT. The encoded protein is CASSYSPGQNHEAFF.

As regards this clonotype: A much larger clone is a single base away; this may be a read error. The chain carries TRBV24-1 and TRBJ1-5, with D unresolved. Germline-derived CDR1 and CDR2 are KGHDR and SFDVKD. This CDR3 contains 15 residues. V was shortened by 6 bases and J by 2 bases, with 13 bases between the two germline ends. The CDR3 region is CATSPRGGRNQPQHF. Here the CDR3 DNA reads TGTGCCACCAGTCCTCGCGGCGGTCGCAATCAGCCCCAGCATTTT.

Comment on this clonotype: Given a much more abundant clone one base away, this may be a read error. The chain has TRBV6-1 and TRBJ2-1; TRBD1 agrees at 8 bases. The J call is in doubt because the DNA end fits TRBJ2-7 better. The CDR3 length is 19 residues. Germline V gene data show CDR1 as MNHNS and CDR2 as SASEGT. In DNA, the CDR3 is TGTGCCAGCAGTGCCCTTACAGGGGGGTCCTGGGGCTCCTACAATGAGCAGTACTTC. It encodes CASSALTGGSWGSYNEQYF.

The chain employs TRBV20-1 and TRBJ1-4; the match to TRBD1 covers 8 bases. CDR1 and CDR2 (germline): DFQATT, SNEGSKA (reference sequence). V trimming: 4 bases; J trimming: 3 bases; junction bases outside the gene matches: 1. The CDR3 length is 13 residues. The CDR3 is CSAKDRANEKLFF. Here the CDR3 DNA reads TGCAGTGCTAAGGACAGGGCTAATGAAAAACTGTTTTTT.